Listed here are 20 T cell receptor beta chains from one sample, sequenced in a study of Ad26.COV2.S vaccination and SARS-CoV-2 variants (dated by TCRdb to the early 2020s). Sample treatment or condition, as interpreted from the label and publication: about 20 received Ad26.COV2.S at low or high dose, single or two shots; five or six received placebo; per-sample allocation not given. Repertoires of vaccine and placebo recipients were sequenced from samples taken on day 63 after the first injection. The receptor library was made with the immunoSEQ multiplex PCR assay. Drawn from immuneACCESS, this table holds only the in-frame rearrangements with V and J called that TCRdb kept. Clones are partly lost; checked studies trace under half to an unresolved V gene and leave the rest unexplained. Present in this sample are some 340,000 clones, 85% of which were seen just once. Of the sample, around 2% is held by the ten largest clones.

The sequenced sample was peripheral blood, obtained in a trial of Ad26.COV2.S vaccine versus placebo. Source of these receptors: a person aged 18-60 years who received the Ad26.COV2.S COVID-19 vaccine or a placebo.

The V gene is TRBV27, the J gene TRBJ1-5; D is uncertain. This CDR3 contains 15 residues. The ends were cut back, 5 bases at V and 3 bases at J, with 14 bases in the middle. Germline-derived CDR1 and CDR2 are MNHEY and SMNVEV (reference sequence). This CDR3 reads CASSPFGQPNQPQHF. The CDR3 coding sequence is TGTGCCAGCAGTCCTTTTGGTCAGCCCAATCAGCCCCAGCATTTT.

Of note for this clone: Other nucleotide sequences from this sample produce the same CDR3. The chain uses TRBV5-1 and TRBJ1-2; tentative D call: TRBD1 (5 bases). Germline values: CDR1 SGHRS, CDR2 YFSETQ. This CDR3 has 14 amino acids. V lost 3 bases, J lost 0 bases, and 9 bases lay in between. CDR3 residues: CASSSTTANYGYTF. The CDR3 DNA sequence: TGCGCCAGCAGCTCAACGACAGCTAACTATGGCTACACCTTC.

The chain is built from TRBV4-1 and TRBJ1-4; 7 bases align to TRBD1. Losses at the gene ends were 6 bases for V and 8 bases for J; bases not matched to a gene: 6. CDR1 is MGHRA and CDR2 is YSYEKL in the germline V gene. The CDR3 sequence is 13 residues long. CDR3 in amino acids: CASRQTGTEKLFF. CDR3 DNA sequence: TGCGCCAGCAGACAGACAGGGACCGAAAAACTGTTTTTT.

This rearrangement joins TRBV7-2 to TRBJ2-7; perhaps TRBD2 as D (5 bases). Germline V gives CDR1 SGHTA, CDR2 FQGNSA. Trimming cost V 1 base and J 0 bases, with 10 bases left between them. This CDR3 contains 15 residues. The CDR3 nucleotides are TGTGCCAGCAGCTTAGGTGGAGCGGACTCCTACGAGCAGTACTTC. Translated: CASSLGGADSYEQYF.

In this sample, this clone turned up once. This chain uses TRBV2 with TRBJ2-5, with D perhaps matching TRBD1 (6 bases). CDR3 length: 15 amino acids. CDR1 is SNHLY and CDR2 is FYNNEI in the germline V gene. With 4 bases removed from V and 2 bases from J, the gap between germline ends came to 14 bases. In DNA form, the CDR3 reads TGTGCCAGCAGTGCCGGGGAAGGGGGACAAGAGACCCAGTACTTC. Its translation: CASSAGEGGQETQYF.

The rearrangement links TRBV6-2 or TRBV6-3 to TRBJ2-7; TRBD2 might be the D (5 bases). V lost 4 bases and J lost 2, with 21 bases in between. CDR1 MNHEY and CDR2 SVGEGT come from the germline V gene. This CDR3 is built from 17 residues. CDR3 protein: CASSSNLRAPGTYEQYF. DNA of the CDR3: TGTGCCAGCAGTTCTAACCTCCGGGCCCCCGGGACCTACGAGCAGTACTTC.

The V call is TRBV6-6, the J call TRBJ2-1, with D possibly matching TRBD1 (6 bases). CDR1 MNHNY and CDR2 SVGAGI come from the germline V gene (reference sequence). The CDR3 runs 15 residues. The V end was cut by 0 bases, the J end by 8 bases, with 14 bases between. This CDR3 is CASSYSEQGRDEQFF. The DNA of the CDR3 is TGTGCCAGCAGTTACTCTGAACAGGGTCGGGATGAGCAGTTCTTC.

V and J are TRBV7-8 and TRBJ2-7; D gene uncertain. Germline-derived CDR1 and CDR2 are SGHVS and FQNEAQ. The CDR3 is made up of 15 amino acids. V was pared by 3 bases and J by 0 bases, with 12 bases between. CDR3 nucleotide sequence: TGTGCCAGCAGCTTGGACCGGACGGTCTCCTACGAGCAGTACTTC. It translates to CASSLDRTVSYEQYF.

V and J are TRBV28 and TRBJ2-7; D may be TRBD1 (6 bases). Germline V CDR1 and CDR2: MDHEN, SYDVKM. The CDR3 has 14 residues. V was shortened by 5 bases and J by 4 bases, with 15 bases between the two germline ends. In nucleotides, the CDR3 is TGTGCCAGCAGTACCACAGGGATTTTTTACGAGCAGTACTTC. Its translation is CASSTTGIFYEQYF.

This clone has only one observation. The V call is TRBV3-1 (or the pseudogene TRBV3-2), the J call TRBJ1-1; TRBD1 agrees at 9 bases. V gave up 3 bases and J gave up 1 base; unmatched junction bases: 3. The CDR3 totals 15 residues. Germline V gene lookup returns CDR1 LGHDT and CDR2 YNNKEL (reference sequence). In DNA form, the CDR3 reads TGTGCCAGCAGCCAGGGGGGACAGGGGAACACTGAAGCTTTCTTT. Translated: CASSQGGQGNTEAFF.

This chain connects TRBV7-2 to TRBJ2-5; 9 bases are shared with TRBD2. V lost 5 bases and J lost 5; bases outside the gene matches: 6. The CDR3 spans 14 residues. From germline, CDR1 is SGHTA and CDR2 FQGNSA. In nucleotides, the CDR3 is TGTGCCAGCAGCGCGGGACTAGCAGTCGAGACCCAGTACTTC. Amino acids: CASSAGLAVETQYF.

Here the CDR3 DNA reads TGTGCCACCAGTGATTTGGGACAGAACCAAGAGACCCAGTACTTC. Translation: CATSDLGQNQETQYF. The chain uses TRBV24-1 and TRBJ2-5, with D perhaps matching TRBD1 (6 bases). The germline V gene has CDR1 KGHDR and CDR2 SFDVKD. V was shortened by 0 bases and J by 0 bases, with 7 bases between the two germline ends. This CDR3 contains 15 residues.

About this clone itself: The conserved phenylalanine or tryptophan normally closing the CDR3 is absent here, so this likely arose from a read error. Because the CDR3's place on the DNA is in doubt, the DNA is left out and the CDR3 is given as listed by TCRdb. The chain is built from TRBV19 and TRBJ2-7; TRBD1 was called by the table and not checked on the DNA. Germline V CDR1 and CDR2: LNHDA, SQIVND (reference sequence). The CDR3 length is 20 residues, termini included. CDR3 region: CASSIDLAETGRNFGTQFFS.

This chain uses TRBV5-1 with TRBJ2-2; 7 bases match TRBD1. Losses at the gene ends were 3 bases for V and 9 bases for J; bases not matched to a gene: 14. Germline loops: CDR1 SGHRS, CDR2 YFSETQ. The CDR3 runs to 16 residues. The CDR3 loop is CASSWGQSGFLRELFF. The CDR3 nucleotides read TGCGCCAGCAGCTGGGGACAGTCCGGGTTTCTTCGGGAGCTGTTTTTT.

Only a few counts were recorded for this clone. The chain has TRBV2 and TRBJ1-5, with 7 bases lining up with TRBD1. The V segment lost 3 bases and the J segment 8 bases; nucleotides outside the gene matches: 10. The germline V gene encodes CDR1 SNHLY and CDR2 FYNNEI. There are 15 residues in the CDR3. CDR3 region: CASSERQGGHKPQHF. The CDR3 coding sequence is TGTGCCAGCAGTGAGAGACAGGGAGGGCATAAGCCCCAGCATTTT.

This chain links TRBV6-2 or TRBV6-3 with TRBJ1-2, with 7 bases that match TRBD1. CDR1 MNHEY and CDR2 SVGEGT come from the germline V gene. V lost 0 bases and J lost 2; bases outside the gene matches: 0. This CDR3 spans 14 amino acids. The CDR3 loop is CASSYSDRNYGYTF. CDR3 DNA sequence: TGTGCCAGCAGTTACTCGGACAGGAACTATGGCTACACCTTC.

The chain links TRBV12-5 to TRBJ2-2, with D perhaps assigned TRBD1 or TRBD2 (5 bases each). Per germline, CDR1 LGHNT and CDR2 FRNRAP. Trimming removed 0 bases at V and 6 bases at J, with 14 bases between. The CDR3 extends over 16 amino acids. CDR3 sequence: CASGLVTGGSSGELFF. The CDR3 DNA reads TGTGCTAGTGGTTTGGTAACTGGGGGATCCTCCGGGGAGCTGTTTTTT.

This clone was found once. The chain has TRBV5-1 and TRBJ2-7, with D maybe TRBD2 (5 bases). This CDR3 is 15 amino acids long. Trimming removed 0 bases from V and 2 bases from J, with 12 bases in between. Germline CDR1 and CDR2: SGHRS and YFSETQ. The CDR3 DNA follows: TGCGCCAGCAGCTTGGTATCAGACTATACCTACGAGCAGTACTTC. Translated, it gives CASSLVSDYTYEQYF.

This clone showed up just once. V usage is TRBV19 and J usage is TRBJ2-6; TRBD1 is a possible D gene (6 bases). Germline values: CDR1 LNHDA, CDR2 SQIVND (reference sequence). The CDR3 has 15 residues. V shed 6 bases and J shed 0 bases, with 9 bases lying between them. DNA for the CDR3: TGTGCCAGTAGCCAGGACAGCTCTGGGGCCAACGTCCTGACTTTC. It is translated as CASSQDSSGANVLTF.

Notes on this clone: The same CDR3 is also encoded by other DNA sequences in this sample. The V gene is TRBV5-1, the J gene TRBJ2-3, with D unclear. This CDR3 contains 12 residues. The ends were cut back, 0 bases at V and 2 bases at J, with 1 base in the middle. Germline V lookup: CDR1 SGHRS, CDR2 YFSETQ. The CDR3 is CASSLDTDTQYF. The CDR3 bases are TGCGCCAGCAGCTTGGACACAGATACGCAGTATTTT.